This T cell receptor beta chain was captured in a study of T cells after yellow fever vaccination. Turning to the study itself: Researchers used SMART-Seq v4 Ultra Low Input to prepare fractions that had low cell numbers.

Study-wide findings and caveats: The secondary T-cell response peaked on day 5, not day 15, but was weaker. Subsequent to the booster, the majority of primary-vaccination clones reappeared (roughly 96% CD4, around 90% CD8).

This clonotype was counted ten times or more. The antigen remains unidentified. Trimming removed 7 bases at V and 5 bases at J, with 12 bases between. Germline V gene lookup returns CDR1 DFQATT and CDR2 SNEGSKA (reference sequence). CDR3 length equals 13 residues. A process of 5'RACE template switching, which added a universal primer site and UMIs, was used to make TCR cDNA. TCRdb reprocessed the 5' RACE reads via MiXCR and lists one record per CDR3 protein. Of some 200,000 distinct CDR3 sequences in the sample, under 3.5% were seen once. V usage is TRBV20-1 and J usage is TRBJ2-6; D not certain. Source: CD4+ T cells sorted from PBMCs, taken 10 days after the yellow fever booster vaccination. This TCR derives from a man between 18 and 35 years old who received the YFV17D yellow fever vaccine. This CDR3 reads CSVTDARANVLTF. The DNA for the CDR3 is TGCAGTGTGACGGACGCCCGGGCCAACGTCCTGACTTTC.